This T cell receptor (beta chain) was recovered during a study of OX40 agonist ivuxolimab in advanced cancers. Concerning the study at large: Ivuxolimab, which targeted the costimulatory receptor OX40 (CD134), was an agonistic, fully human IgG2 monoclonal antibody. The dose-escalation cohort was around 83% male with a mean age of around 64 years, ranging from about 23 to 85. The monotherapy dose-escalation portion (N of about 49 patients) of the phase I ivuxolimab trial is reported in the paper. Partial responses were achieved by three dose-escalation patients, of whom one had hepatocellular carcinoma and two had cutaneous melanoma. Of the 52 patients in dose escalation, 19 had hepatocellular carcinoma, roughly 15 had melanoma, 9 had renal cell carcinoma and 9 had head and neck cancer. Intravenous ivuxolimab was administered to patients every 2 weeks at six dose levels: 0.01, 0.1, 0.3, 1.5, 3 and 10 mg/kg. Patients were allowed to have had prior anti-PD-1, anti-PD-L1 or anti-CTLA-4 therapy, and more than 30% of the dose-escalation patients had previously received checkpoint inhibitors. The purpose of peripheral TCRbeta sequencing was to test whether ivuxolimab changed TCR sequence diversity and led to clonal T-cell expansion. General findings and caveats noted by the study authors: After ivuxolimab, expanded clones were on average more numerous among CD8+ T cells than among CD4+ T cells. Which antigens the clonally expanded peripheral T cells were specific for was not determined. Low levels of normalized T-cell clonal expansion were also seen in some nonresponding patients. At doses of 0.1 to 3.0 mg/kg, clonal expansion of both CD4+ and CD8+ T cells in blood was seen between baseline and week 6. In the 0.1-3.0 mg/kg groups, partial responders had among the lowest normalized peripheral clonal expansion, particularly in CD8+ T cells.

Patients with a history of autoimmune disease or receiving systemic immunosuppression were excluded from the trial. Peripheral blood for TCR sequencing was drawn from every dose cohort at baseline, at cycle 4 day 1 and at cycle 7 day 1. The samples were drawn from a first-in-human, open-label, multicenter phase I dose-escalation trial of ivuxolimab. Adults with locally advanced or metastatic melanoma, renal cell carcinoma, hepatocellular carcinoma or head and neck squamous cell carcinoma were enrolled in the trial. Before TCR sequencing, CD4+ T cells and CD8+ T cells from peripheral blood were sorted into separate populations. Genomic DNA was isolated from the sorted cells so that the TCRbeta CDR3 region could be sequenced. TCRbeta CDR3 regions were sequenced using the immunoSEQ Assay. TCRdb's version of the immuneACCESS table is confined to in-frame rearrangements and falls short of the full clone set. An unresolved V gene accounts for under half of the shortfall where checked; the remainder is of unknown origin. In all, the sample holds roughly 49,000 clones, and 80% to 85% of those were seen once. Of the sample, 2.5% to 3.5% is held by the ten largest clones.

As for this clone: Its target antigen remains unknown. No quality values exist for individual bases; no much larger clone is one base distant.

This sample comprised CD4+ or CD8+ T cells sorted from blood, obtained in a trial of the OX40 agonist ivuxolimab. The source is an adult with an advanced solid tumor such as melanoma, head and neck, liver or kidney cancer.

The DNA sequence reads TGCAGCGTTCAAACAACGTCTGGAAACACCATATATTTT. Translated, it gives CSVQTTSGNTIYF. The V gene is TRBV29-1 and the J gene is TRBJ1-3, with no D gene named confidently. As encoded in the germline V gene, CDR1 is SQVTM while CDR2 is ANQGSEA. V is pared back by 5 bases and J by 1 base, with 9 bases lying between the germline termini. The CDR3 spans 13 residues, from the cysteine through the phenylalanine. CDR3 DNA only is kept here, 39 bases in frame from base 1.